This TCR beta chain is from a study of lymphopenia after photon versus proton radiotherapy. Study observations and caveats: Proton therapy kept repertoires fairly stable, unlike photons, which gained effector/memory cells. A bigger post-nadir fall in TCR diversity correlated inversely with survival time in deceased patients. After the lymphocyte nadir, photon-treated repertoires showed oligoclonal expansion, especially of CD8+ Temra cells. Authors raise, but do not show, better survival with proton therapy.

V gave up 0 bases and J gave up 0 bases, with 9 bases separating them. Per germline, CDR1 ENHRY and CDR2 SYGVKD. This CDR3 is 15 amino acids long. The repertoire was sequenced with immunoSEQ multiplex PCR; TCRdb's copy has only in-frame clones and lacks some. The sample lists roughly 5,200 clones, roughly 91% occurring once. This clone was picked up one time. The antigen remains undetermined. The chain joins TRBV10-3 to TRBJ2-7; a possible D gene is TRBD2 (6 bases). Specimen: peripheral blood, collected from a patient treated with photon-based radiotherapy. The sequence derives from a man aged 25-45 years with gastric cancer. The CDR3 loop reads CAISESEGFSYEQYF. CDR3 coding DNA: TGTGCCATCAGTGAGTCGGAGGGTTTCTCCTACGAGCAGTACTTC.